This T cell receptor beta chain was identified in a study of blood T cell repertoires in COVID-19. Study in general: Acute and convalescent COVID-19 samples came from the United States, Italy and Spain. PBMCs, B-cell-depleted T cells, or T cells provided the cDNA or gDNA that made up the material.

V lost 0 bases to trimming and J lost 5 bases, with 9 bases between them. Germline-derived CDR1 and CDR2 are SGHKS and YYEKEE (reference sequence). CDR3 size: 14 residues. Generated by immunoSEQ multiplex PCR, the TCRdb table keeps only in-frame clones and is missing some. The sample lists about 220,000 clones, 70% to 90% occurring once. The receptor was isolated from a human donor in a cohort sampled during active COVID-19. The sequencing input was peripheral blood. The chain recombines TRBV5-5 with TRBJ2-1; D perhaps matches TRBD1 (5 bases). The CDR3 DNA reads as TGTGCCAGCAGCTTGGGGGGCAGCAACAATGAGCAGTTCTTC. It encodes CASSLGGSNNEQFF.